This T cell receptor (beta chain) was captured by sequencing in a study of monozygotic twins with inflammatory bowel disease. The CDR3 length is 15 residues. CDR1 and CDR2 (germline): SGHRS, YFSETQ. Donors gave about 2.6 ml of blood apiece. Whole-blood RNA isolation (total RNA) proceeded without T cell sorting. The study, taken as a whole, reports: Among the T cells, different subtypes could not be distinguished.

There were roughly 3,200 ng of total RNA used for each TCR library. Reanalyzing the 5' RACE reads, TCRdb keeps one entry per CDR3 protein, without DNA. The sample holds just over 300,000 distinct CDR3 sequences. A remark on this clonotype: As yet, its antigen is unknown.

This receptor was obtained from a human donor with ulcerative colitis or Crohn's disease, or a healthy co-twin of an affected twin (not recorded which). The chain combines TRBV5-1 with TRBJ1-5; the D call from TCRdb, TRBD1, cannot be confirmed without DNA. Material: blood. The CDR3 protein is CASSLDSPGNQPQHF.